The text below deals with one TCR beta chain. Its antigen remains unknown. Of the isolated RNA, all was reverse transcribed, and so the sequenced material was expressed TCRB transcripts. Only in-frame clones appear in the TCRdb table, and some are missing; sequencing was by immunoSEQ multiplex PCR. Here the sample spans over 150,000 clones, about 8.1% being singletons. The CDR3 consists of 16 residues. V was pared by 4 bases and J by 1 base, with 7 bases of the junction left unmatched. Per the germline V gene, CDR1 is SGHRS and CDR2 is YFSETQ. These data belong to a study of beta chain features in type 1 diabetes. Study outcomes and limitations: In all four CD4+ subsets, TCRB CDR3 length was significantly, moderately reduced in type 1 diabetes.

The receptor's source is a woman aged 18-29 years with type 1 diabetes. The source material was central memory CD4+ T cells from blood. The chain carries TRBV5-1 and TRBJ2-5; 10 nucleotides match TRBD2. The CDR3 protein is CASSKSSGGAQETQYF. The CDR3 DNA sequence: TGCGCCAGCAGCAAATCTAGCGGGGGAGCCCAAGAGACCCAGTACTTC.